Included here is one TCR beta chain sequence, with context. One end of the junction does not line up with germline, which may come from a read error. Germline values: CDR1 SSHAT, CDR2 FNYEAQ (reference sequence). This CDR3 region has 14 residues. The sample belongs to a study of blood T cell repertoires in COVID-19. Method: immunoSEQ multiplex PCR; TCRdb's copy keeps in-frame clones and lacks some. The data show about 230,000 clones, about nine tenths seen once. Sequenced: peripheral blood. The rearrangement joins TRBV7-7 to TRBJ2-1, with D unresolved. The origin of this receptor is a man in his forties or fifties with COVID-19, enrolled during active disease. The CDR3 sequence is CASSPSPSGNEQFF. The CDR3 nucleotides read TGTGCTAGCAGTCCTTCCCCGTCAGGCAATGAGCAGTTCTTC. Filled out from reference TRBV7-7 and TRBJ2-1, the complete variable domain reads GAGVSQSPRYKVTKRGQDVTLRCDPISSHATLYWYQQALGQGPEFLTYFNYEAQPDKSGLPSDRFSAERPEGSISTLTIQRTEQRDSAMYRCASSPSPSGNEQFFGPGTRLTVL.